This TCR beta chain was identified in a study of CD8+ T cells in alopecia areata. The study, taken as a whole, reports: Scalp clonality decreased significantly with tofacitinib, and so did expanded CD8+ clones among the top 100.

About this clone itself: Antigen: not known.

Sample treatment: oral pan-JAK inhibitor, 5-10 mg twice daily. Researchers took lesional scalp punch biopsies and peripheral blood from people who were alopecia areata patients. RNA was extracted and reverse transcribed into cDNA as the sequencing template. TCRdb's copy holds only in-frame clones and misses some; the assay was immunoSEQ multiplex PCR. The table records 200,000 to 250,000 clones, 64% of them present only once. V lost 6 bases and J lost 1, with 12 bases in between. Germline V lookup: CDR1 ENHRY, CDR2 SYGVKD. The CDR3 sequence is 14 residues long. The sequence derives from a human donor with alopecia areata. The rearrangement links TRBV10-3 to TRBJ1-1, with D maybe TRBD1 (5 bases). This sample comprised CD4+ T cells sorted from blood, obtained at week 4, from a patient treated with tofacitinib. In DNA, the CDR3 is TGTGCCATCAGCCTCAGAGGGGAGAACACTGAAGCTTTCTTT. Encoded protein: CAISLRGENTEAFF.